Listed here are 24 T cell receptor beta chains from one sample, sequenced in a study of shared clonotypes between healthy human individuals. Assay: immunoSEQ multiplex PCR; the TCRdb copy retains only in-frame clones and omits some. The sample contains more than 2 million clones, approximately 95% of which appear only once. Source material: naive CD4+ T cells sorted from blood. Subset here: CD45RA+ positively selected. The receptors come from a man aged 18 to 29 in good health.

The CDR3 is CASSGGSATPYEQYF. CDR3 DNA: TGTGCCAGTTCAGGGGGCTCGGCCACCCCCTACGAGCAGTACTTC. The chain combines TRBV11-2 with TRBJ2-7, with 8 bases lining up with TRBD1. Looked up from germline, CDR1 is SGHAT and CDR2 is FQNNGV. This CDR3 has 15 amino acids. V dropped 9 bases and J dropped 2; count of bases not matched to a gene: 12.

The chain uses TRBV7-2 and TRBJ1-2; D unresolved. Germline CDR1 and CDR2: SGHTA and FQGNSA. The V end was cut by 6 bases, the J end by 6 bases, with 23 bases between. The CDR3 runs to 16 residues. The CDR3 loop is CASSISLWFGEHGYTF. The CDR3 DNA sequence: TGTGCCAGCAGTATAAGCTTATGGTTTGGGGAGCATGGCTACACCTTC.

The V call is TRBV5-1, the J call TRBJ2-4; D may be TRBD1 or TRBD2 (6 bases each). CDR1 and CDR2 (germline): SGHRS, YFSETQ. The CDR3 spans 18 residues. The V end was cut by 5 bases, the J end by 6 bases, with 27 bases between. CDR3 DNA: TGCGCCAGCAGTCTTTCGGGGGCGAGAGAAGCGAGCCTAAACATTCAGTACTTC. This codes for CASSLSGAREASLNIQYF.

The chain employs TRBV4-1 and TRBJ2-3, with TRBD2 matching over 8 bases. After removal of 1 base from V and 2 bases from J, the junction contained 11 bases not matched to a gene. This CDR3 has 18 amino acids. Germline values: CDR1 MGHRA, CDR2 YSYEKL. CDR3: CASSQVNPSGPHTDTQYF. The CDR3 nucleotides read TGCGCCAGCAGCCAAGTGAATCCTAGCGGGCCCCACACAGATACGCAGTATTTT.

The chain carries TRBV10-1 and TRBJ1-1; the D gene is possibly TRBD1 (6 bases). The CDR3 contains 15 residues. Trimming shortened V by 7 bases and J by 3 bases, and 18 bases separated the two germline ends. The germline V gene encodes CDR1 WNHNN and CDR2 SYGVQD (reference sequence). The CDR3, as DNA: TGCGCCAGCACCTCCGGGACATCGGACCACACTGAAGCTTTCTTT. Translation gives CASTSGTSDHTEAFF.

J is TRBJ1-2 and V is TRBV6-1, with no clear D. The CDR3 runs 15 residues. V lost 9 bases to trimming and J lost 6 bases, with 23 bases between them. Germline loops: CDR1 MNHNS, CDR2 SASEGT. CDR3 residues: CASASTTLIRNGYTF. DNA of the CDR3: TGTGCCAGTGCCTCGACGACCCTGATCCGGAATGGCTACACCTTC.

The chain uses TRBV7-3 and TRBJ2-5; 11 bases agree with TRBD2. CDR1 and CDR2 from the germline V gene are SGHTA and FQGTGA. V gave up 3 bases and J gave up 0 bases; unmatched junction bases: 3. The CDR3 length is 16 residues. The DNA of the CDR3 is TGTGCCAGCAGCTTGGTGGGACTAGCGGACCAAGAGACCCAGTACTTC. Protein product: CASSLVGLADQETQYF.

The chain has TRBV28 and TRBJ2-5, with 7 bases lining up with TRBD1. Germline CDR1 and CDR2: MDHEN and SYDVKM. Trimming took 2 bases from V and 5 from J; bases not matched to a gene: 5. This CDR3 spans 14 amino acids. In nucleotides, the CDR3 is TGTGCCAGCAGTTTAGGGCGACAGGGTGAGACCCAGTACTTC. This sequence encodes CASSLGRQGETQYF.

The V call is TRBV9, the J call TRBJ1-2, with no clear D. Germline values: CDR1 SGDLS, CDR2 YYNGEE. The CDR3 spans 15 residues. V gave up 0 bases and J gave up 0 bases, with 9 bases separating them. The CDR3 bases are TGTGCCAGCAGCGTAGTGGACCGAGCTAACTATGGCTACACCTTC. Amino acid sequence: CASSVVDRANYGYTF.

About this clone itself: Different DNA sequences within this sample yield the same CDR3. The rearrangement links TRBV6-1 to TRBJ1-5; D gene unclear. In germline, CDR1 is MNHNS, CDR2 SASEGT. The CDR3 covers 14 residues. Trimming removed 1 base from V and 5 bases from J, with 9 bases in between. The CDR3 coding sequence is TGTGCCAGCAGTGAAGGGCCTGTTTATCAGCCCCAGCATTTT. It specifies CASSEGPVYQPQHF.

The chain couples TRBV9 to TRBJ2-2, with D maybe TRBD1 (6 bases). In germline, CDR1 is SGDLS, CDR2 YYNGEE. V was cut by 0 bases and J by 5 bases, with 14 bases left in between. This CDR3 comprises 16 residues. For the CDR3, the DNA is TGTGCCAGCAGCGTAGTTGGGACAATAGGGACCGGGGAGCTGTTTTTT. Translated: CASSVVGTIGTGELFF. The variable domain in full, completed from reference TRBV9 and TRBJ2-2, reads DSGVTQTPKHLITATGQRVTLRCSPRSGDLSVYWYQQSLDQGLQFLIQYYNGEERAKGNILERFSAQQFPDLHSELNLSSLELGDSALYFCASSVVGTIGTGELFFGEGSRLTVL.

In the case of this clone: This CDR3 is also generated by other DNA sequences in the sample. This sequence joins TRBV4-1 and TRBJ2-7; TRBD1 agrees at 10 bases. The CDR3 totals 14 residues. The junction had 2 bases not matched to a gene; V was cut back by 3 bases and J by 3 bases. The germline gives CDR1 MGHRA, CDR2 YSYEKL. The CDR3 loop is CASSHRDRGYEQYF. The DNA of the CDR3 is TGCGCCAGCAGCCACCGGGACAGGGGCTACGAGCAGTACTTC.

The gene calls are TRBV19 and TRBJ1-6; D unresolved. Trimming took 4 bases from V and 9 from J, leaving 28 bases between them. The CDR3 extends over 19 amino acids. Germline V gene data show CDR1 as LNHDA and CDR2 as SQIVND (reference sequence). DNA of the CDR3: TGTGCCAGTAGTACCCCCGGGTTTTTCGACGTAACGCCGGTTTCACCCCTCCACTTT. This encodes CASSTPGFFDVTPVSPLHF.

V is TRBV25-1 and J is TRBJ2-5, with TRBD1 as a possible D gene (5 bases). Trimming removed 0 bases from V and 5 bases from J, with 10 bases in between. The CDR3 sequence is 14 residues long. The V gene's germline CDR1 is MGHDK and CDR2 SYGVNS. Here the CDR3 DNA reads TGTGCCAGCAGTGAATATGCAGGGTACGAGACCCAGTACTTC. Translation: CASSEYAGYETQYF.

V and J are TRBV6-5 and TRBJ2-5; 8 bases agree with TRBD1. V shed 5 bases and J 2 bases; nucleotides not matched to a gene: 1. The CDR3 loop spans 13 amino acids. Germline V gene lookup returns CDR1 MNHEY and CDR2 SVGAGI. The CDR3 coding sequence is TGTGCCAGCAGTAACAGGGGGCAAGAGACCCAGTACTTC. It translates to CASSNRGQETQYF.

V and J are TRBV19 and TRBJ1-6; 7 bases align to TRBD1. This CDR3 spans 15 amino acids. V gave up 8 bases and J gave up 9 bases; unmatched junction bases: 13. CDR1 is LNHDA, CDR2 SQIVND, per germline (reference sequence). The CDR3 loop is CASQTGPAIGSPLHF. The CDR3 DNA sequence: TGTGCCAGTCAGACAGGGCCCGCAATTGGTTCACCCCTCCACTTT.

The rearrangement links TRBV5-4 to TRBJ2-3; no clear D. This CDR3 spans 16 amino acids. The V end was cut by 0 bases, the J end by 1 base, with 12 bases between. Germline V gene lookup returns CDR1 SGHNT and CDR2 YYREEE (reference sequence). The CDR3 loop reads CASSLVEARRTDTQYF. The CDR3, as DNA: TGTGCCAGCAGCTTGGTTGAGGCCCGTCGCACAGATACGCAGTATTTT.

The CDR3 here is CASSSRTGLRDEKLFF. For the CDR3, the DNA is TGTGCCAGCAGTTCTAGGACAGGCCTTAGGGATGAAAAACTGTTTTTT. This chain links TRBV28 with TRBJ1-4; 7 nucleotides line up with TRBD1. CDR1 and CDR2 from the germline V gene are MDHEN and SYDVKM. After removal of 4 bases from V and 6 bases from J, the junction contained 11 bases not matched to a gene. The CDR3 covers 16 residues. The full variable domain, its missing parts supplied by reference TRBV28 and TRBJ1-4, is DVKVTQSSRYLVKRTGEKVFLECVQDMDHENMFWYRQDPGLGLRLIYFSYDVKMKEKGDIPEGYSVSREKKERFSLILESASTNQTSMYLCASSSRTGLRDEKLFFGSGTQLSVL.

This rearrangement joins TRBV12-1 to TRBJ1-2. TRBV12-1 counts as a pseudogene. The CDR3 totals 17 residues. CDR3 coding DNA: TGTGCCAGCAGCTTCTCCGGGCGATTTTTGGGTCAGAATGGCTACACCTTC. Its translation: CASSFSGRFLGQNGYTF.

The rearrangement joins TRBV5-1 to TRBJ2-3; 7 bases are shared with TRBD2. The V gene end was trimmed by 0 bases and the J gene end by 0 bases; junction bases not matched to a gene: 4. The germline V gene has CDR1 SGHRS and CDR2 YFSETQ. The CDR3 is made up of 16 amino acids. CDR3 loop: CASSLGAGRSTDTQYF. The CDR3 DNA is TGCGCCAGCAGCTTGGGAGCGGGGAGAAGCACAGATACGCAGTATTTT.

The chain recombines TRBV5-1 with TRBJ1-5; no clear D gene. The CDR3 contains 13 residues. Trimming shortened V by 3 bases and J by 4 bases, and 8 bases separated the two germline ends. Germline loops: CDR1 SGHRS, CDR2 YFSETQ. DNA of the CDR3: TGCGCCAGCAGCTACTCTGGAAATCAGCCCCAGCATTTT. Amino acids: CASSYSGNQPQHF.

This CDR3 reads CASSFGATGAALNTIYF. CDR3 DNA: TGCGCCAGCAGCTTCGGCGCAACAGGGGCCGCGCTCAACACCATATATTTT. V and J are TRBV5-1 and TRBJ1-3; 7 bases are a match to TRBD1. The V segment lost 2 bases and the J segment 7 bases; nucleotides outside the gene matches: 15. The CDR3 sequence is 17 residues long. CDR1 and CDR2 from the germline V gene are SGHRS and YFSETQ.

This chain connects TRBV4-1 to TRBJ1-2, with a weak D call TRBD1 (6 bases). V lost 0 bases and J 2 bases, leaving 13 bases between the germline ends. This CDR3 spans 16 amino acids. Germline assignment: CDR1 MGHRA and CDR2 YSYEKL. CDR3 in DNA: TGCGCCAGCAGCCAAGAGCACAGGGTTGCAAACTATGGCTACACCTTC. This translates into CASSQEHRVANYGYTF.

The rearrangement joins TRBV29-1 to TRBJ1-1; D possibly corresponds to TRBD1 (5 bases). The length of the CDR3 is 14 residues. The germline CDR1 and CDR2 sequences are SQVTM and ANQGSEA. V was trimmed by 3 bases and J by 4 bases, leaving 15 bases between them. The CDR3 DNA is TGCAGCGTTGAGTTGGGGGGAGCCGTCACTGAAGCTTTCTTT. It translates to CSVELGGAVTEAFF.